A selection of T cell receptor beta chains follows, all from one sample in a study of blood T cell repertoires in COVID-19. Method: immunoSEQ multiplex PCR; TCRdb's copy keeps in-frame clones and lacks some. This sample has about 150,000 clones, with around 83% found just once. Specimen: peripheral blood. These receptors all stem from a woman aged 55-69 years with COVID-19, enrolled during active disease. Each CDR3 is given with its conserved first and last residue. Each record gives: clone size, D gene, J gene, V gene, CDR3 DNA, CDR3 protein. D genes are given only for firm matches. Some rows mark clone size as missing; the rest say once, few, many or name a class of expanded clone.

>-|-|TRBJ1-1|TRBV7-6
TGTGCCAGCAGCTTAGTCTCGGGCGGGGGCGCGGTAAAGACTGAAGCTTTCTTT
CASSLVSGGGAVKTEAFF
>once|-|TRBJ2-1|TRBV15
TGTGCCACCAGCCCCGGCCGGTGGGGGCCGGGTGATGAGCAGTTCTTC
CATSPGRWGPGDEQFF
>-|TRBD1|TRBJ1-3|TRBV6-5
TGTGCCAGCAGTTACGACAGGGGTGCTGGAAACACCATATATTTT
CASSYDRGAGNTIYF
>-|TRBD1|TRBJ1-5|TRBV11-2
TGTGCCAGCAGCCCAGGACAGGGGGCGAATAAGGGGAATCAGCCCCAGCATTTT
CASSPGQGANKGNQPQHF
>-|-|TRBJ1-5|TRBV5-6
TGTGCCAGCAGCTTCAGACAGGCATGGAGCAATCAGCCCCAGCATTTT
CASSFRQAWSNQPQHF
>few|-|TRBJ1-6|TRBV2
TGTGCCAGCAGTGAAGATCAGGGGAATAATTCACCCCTCCACTTT
CASSEDQGNNSPLHF
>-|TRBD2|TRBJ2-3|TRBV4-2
TGTGCCAGCGGCCAAGATGGAGCGGGAACAGATACGCAGTATTTT
CASGQDGAGTDTQYF
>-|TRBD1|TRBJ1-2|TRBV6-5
TGTGCCAGCAGTAAGACAGGGCCCGTCTATGGCTACACCTTC
CASSKTGPVYGYTF
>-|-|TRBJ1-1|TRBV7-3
-
CASSFGAGAVSFF
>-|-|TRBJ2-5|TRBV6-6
TGTGCCAGCAGTACCCACACTAGCAGCCAAGAGACCCAGTACTTC
CASSTHTSSQETQYF
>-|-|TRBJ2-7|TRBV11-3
TGTGCCAGCAGCTCGAGTCGGGGAGGCGGCGGCGAGCAGTACTTC
CASSSSRGGGGEQYF
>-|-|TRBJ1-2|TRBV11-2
TGTGCCAGCAGCTTAAATCCGCAGGCACTCTATGGCTACACCTTC
CASSLNPQALYGYTF
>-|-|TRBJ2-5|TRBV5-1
TGCGCCAGCTGTCGGGAGTTTCAAGAGACCCAGTACTTC
CASCREFQETQYF
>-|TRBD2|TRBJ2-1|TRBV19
TGTGCCAGTAGGGGGACTAGCGCCGACAATGAGCAGTTCTTC
CASRGTSADNEQFF
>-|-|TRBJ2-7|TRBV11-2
TGTGCCAGCAGCGCGGGACAGTACTACGAGCAGTACTTC
CASSAGQYYEQYF
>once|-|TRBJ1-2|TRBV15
TGTGCCACCAGCAGAGGGGCAGCAGTTAACTATGGCTACACCTTC
CATSRGAAVNYGYTF
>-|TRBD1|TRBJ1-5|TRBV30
TGTGCCTGGAGGTTGACAGGGTCGAATCAGCCCCAGCATTTT
CAWRLTGSNQPQHF
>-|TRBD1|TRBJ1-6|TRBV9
TGTGCCAGCAGCGCAGGGGGGGACAGGATGCTCCACTTT
CASSAGGDRMLHF
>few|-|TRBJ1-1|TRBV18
TGTGCCAGCTCACCGAGCCAGGGGCCAGACACTGAAGCTTTCTTT
CASSPSQGPDTEAFF
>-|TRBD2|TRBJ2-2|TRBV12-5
TGTGCTAGTGGTGACACGGGACTAGCGGGCCTGAGCACCGGGGAGCTGTTTTTT
CASGDTGLAGLSTGELFF
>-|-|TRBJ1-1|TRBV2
TGTGCCAGCAGTGAAGCGCGGGACACTGAAGCTTTCTTT
CASSEARDTEAFF
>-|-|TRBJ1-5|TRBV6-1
TGTGCCAGCAGTGAAGCGTTCGATAGCCAGGGTTATCAGCCCCAGCATTTT
CASSEAFDSQGYQPQHF
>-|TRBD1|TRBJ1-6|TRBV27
TGTGCCAGCAGACCCAGGACAGGCACCCCGTTAAATTCACCCCTCCACTTT
CASRPRTGTPLNSPLHF
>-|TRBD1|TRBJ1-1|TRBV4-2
TGTGCCAGCAGCGCCGGGACAGATAATGAAGCTTTCTTT
CASSAGTDNEAFF
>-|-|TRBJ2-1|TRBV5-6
TGTGCCAGCAGCTCCTTTTCCCCCGACTCGAGCTCCTACAATGAGCAGTTCTTC
CASSSFSPDSSSYNEQFF
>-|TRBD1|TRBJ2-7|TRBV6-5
TGTGCCAGCAGAGACCGGGACAGATGGTACGAGCAGTACTTC
CASRDRDRWYEQYF
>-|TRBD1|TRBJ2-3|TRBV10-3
TGTGCCATCAGTGAACCCGACAGGGTTGGTACAGATACGCAGTATTTT
CAISEPDRVGTDTQYF
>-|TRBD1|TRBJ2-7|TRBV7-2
TGTGCCAGCAGCTCAGGCCGGGACAGATACGAGCAGTACTTC
CASSSGRDRYEQYF
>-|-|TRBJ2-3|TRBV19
TGTGCCAGTAGTCCTCACCAGCGTAAGGGCACAGATACGCAGTATTTT
CASSPHQRKGTDTQYF
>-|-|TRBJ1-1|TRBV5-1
TGCGCCAGCGCGGTCGGGGGGGCTACTGAAGCTTTCTTT
CASAVGGATEAFF
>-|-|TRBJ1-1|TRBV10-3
TGTGCCATCAAGGAGGGGTACGAGAACACTGAAGCTTTCTTT
CAIKEGYENTEAFF
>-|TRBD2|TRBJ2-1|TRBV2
TGTGCCAGCAGATCCCCTAGCGGGGGGGTGGAGCAGTTCTTC
CASRSPSGGVEQFF
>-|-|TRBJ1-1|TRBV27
TGTGCCAGCAGAAGCCAGGGGCGAATGAACACTGAAGCTTTCTTT
CASRSQGRMNTEAFF
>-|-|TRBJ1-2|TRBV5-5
TGTGCCAGCAGCTTACAAGGGAGGCCTTATGGCTACACCTTC
CASSLQGRPYGYTF
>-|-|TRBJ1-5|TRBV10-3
TGTGCCATCAGTGAGTCGAGAGGTCCACAGCCCCAGCATTTT
CAISESRGPQPQHF
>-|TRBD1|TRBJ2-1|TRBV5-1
TGCGCCAGCAGCTCTCCCCGGGCCGGGACAGAATACAATGAGCAGTTCTTC
CASSSPRAGTEYNEQFF
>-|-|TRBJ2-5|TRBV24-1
TGTGCCACCAGTGAGACGACGAGTACAGGGTGGGAGACCCAGTACTTC
CATSETTSTGWETQYF
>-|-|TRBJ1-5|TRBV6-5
TGTGCCAGCCTTACTCCGGGGTCCAATCAGCCCCAGCATTTT
CASLTPGSNQPQHF
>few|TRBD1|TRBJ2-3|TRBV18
TGTGCCAGCTCACCACGGACAGGGGGTAGCACAGATACGCAGTATTTT
CASSPRTGGSTDTQYF
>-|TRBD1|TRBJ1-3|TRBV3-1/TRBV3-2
TGTGCCAGCAGCCCTTGGGACAGGGGAAACACCATATATTTT
CASSPWDRGNTIYF
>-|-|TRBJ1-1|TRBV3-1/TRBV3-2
TGTGCCAGCAGCCAGGGAGGGGGATCGAACACTGAAGCTTTCTTT
CASSQGGGSNTEAFF
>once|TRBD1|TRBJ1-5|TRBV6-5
TGTGCCAGCAGCTATCGACAGGGGAACCAGCCCCAGCATTTT
CASSYRQGNQPQHF
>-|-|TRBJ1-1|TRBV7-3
TGTGCCAGCAGCTCAGGACACAACACTGAAGCTTTCTTT
CASSSGHNTEAFF
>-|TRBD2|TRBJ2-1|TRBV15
TGTGCCACCAGCAGAGATCTTGCTAGCGGGAGAGACAATGAGCAGTTCTTC
CATSRDLASGRDNEQFF
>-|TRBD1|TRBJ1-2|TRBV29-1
TGCAGCGCCTCATCTGGGACAGGGGAATGGTATGGCTACACCTTC
CSASSGTGEWYGYTF